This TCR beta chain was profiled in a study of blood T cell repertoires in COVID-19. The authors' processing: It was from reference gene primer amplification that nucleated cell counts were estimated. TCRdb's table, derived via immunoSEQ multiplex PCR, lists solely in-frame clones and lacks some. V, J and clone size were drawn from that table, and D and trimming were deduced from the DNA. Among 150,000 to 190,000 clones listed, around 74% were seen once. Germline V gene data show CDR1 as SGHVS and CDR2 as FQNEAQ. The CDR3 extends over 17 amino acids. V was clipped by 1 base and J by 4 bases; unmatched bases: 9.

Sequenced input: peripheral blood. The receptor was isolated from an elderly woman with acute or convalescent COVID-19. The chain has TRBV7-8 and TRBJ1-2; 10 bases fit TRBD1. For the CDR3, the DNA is TGTGCCAGCAGCTTAGGAGGGACAGGGGCTCGGGGCTATGGCTACACCTTC. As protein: CASSLGGTGARGYGYTF. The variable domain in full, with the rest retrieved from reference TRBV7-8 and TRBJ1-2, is GAGVSQSPRYKVAKRGQDVALRCDPISGHVSLFWYQQALGQGPEFLTYFQNEAQLDKSGLPSDRFFAERPEGSVSTLKIQRTQQEDSAVYLCASSLGGTGARGYGYTFGSGTRLTVV.